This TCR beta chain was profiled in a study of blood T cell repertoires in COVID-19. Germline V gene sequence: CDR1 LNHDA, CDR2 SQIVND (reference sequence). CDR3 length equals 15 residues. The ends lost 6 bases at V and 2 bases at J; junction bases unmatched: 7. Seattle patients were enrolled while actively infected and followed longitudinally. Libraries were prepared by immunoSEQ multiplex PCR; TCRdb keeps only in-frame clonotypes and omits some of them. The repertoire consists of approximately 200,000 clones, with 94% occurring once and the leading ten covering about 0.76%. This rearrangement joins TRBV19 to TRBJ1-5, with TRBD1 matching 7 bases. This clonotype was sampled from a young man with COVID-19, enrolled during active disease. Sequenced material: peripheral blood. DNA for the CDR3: TGTGCCAGTAGATATACAGGGGCCGGCAATCAGCCCCAGCATTTT. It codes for CASRYTGAGNQPQHF. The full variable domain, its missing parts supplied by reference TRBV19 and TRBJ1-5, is DGGITQSPKYLFRKEGQNVTLSCEQNLNHDAMYWYRQDPGQGLRLIYYSQIVNDFQKGDIAEGYSVSREKKESFPLTVTSAQKNPTAFYLCASRYTGAGNQPQHFGDGTRLSIL.